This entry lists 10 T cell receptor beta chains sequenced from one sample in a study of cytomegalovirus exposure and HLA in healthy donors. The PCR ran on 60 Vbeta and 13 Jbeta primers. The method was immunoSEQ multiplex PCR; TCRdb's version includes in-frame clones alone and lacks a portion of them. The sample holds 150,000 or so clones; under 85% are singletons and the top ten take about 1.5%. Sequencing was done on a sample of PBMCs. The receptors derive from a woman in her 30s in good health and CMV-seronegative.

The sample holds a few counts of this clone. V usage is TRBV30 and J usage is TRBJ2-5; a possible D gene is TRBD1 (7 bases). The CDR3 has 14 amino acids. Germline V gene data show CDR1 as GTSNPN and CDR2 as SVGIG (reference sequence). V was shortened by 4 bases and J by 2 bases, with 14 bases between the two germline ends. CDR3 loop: CAWTGQAGQETQYF. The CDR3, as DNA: TGTGCCTGGACCGGACAGGCGGGACAAGAGACCCAGTACTTC.

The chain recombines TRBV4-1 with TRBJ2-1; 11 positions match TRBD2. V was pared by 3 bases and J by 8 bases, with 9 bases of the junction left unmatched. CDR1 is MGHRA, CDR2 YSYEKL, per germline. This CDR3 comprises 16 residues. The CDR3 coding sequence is TGCGCCAGCAGCCACCAACTAGCGGGAGAGTTGGATGAGCAGTTCTTC. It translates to CASSHQLAGELDEQFF.

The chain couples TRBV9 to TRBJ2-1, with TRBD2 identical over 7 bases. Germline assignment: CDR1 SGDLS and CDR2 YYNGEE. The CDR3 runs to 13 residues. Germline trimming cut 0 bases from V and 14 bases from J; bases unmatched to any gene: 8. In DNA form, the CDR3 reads TGTGCCAGCAGCGTAGCCCGTCGGGAGGCGAAGTTCTTC. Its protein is CASSVARREAKFF.

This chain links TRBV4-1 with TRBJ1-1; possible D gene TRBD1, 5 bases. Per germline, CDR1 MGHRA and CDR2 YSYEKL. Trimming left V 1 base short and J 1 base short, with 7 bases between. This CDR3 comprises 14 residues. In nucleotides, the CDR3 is TGCGCCAGCAGCCAAGGGGGGGGGAACACTGAAGCTTTCTTT. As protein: CASSQGGGNTEAFF.

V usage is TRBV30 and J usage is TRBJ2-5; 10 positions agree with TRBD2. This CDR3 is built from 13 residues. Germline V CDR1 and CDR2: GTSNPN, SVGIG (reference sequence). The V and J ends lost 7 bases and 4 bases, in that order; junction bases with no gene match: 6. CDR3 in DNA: TGTGCCTCCCATAGCGGGGGGACAGAGACCCAGTACTTC. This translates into CASHSGGTETQYF.

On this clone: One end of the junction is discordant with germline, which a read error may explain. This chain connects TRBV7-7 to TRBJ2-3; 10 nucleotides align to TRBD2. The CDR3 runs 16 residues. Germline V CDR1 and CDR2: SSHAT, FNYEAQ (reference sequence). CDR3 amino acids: CASSLGASGGIDTQYF. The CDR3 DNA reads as TGTGCTAGCAGCTTAGGGGCTAGCGGGGGCATAGATACGCAGTATTTT.

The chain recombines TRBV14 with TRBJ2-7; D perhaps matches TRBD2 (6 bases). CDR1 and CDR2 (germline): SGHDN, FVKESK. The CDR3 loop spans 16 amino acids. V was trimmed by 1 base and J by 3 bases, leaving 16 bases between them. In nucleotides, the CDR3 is TGTGCCAGCAGCCAAGGGAAGTTTACGGGAGACTACGAGCAGTACTTC. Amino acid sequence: CASSQGKFTGDYEQYF. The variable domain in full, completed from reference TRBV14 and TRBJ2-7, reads EAGVTQFPSHSVIEKGQTVTLRCDPISGHDNLYWYRRVMGKEIKFLLHFVKESKQDESGMPNNRFLAERTGGTYSTLKVQPAELEDSGVYFCASSQGKFTGDYEQYFGPGTRLTVT.

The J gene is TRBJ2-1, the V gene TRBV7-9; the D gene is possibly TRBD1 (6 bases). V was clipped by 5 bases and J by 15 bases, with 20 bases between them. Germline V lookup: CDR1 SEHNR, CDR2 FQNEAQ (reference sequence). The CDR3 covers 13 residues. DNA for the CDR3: TGTGCCAGCAGCCTTACGGGACACAACGTAATGTTCTTC. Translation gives CASSLTGHNVMFF.

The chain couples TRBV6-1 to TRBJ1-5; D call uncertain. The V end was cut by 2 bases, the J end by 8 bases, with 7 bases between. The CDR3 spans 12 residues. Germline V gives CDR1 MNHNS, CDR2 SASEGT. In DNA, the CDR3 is TGTGCCAGCAGTGAACACACAGAGCCCCAGCATTTT. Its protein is CASSEHTEPQHF.

CDR3 sequence: CASGGYTEAFF. CDR3 nucleotides: TGTGCCAGCGGGGGGTACACTGAAGCTTTCTTT. The chain couples TRBV28 to TRBJ1-1, with a weak D call TRBD1 (5 bases). Per germline, CDR1 MDHEN and CDR2 SYDVKM. This CDR3 has 11 residues. The V end lost 8 bases, the J end lost 3 bases, and 7 bases lay between the germline ends. The variable domain in full, completed from reference TRBV28 and TRBJ1-1, reads DVKVTQSSRYLVKRTGEKVFLECVQDMDHENMFWYRQDPGLGLRLIYFSYDVKMKEKGDIPEGYSVSREKKERFSLILESASTNQTSMYLCASGGYTEAFFGQGTRLTVV.